This TCR beta chain was sequenced for a study of naive and memory T cell subsets. Reverse transcription of blood and skin TCR RNA was primed at alpha and beta constant regions. TCRdb independently ran MiXCR on the 5' RACE reads; one entry per CDR3 protein. Here the sample spans some 22,000 distinct CDR3 sequences, 4.2% being singletons. CDR3 length: 15 residues. This clonotype came up many times. Whole blood, 2 to 2.5 ml, came from adult healthy volunteers. This receptor was identified in a male donor in good health. The chain uses TRBV21-1 and TRBJ2-6. TRBV21-1 represents a pseudogene. DNA of the CDR3: TGTGCCAGCAGCACTCAGGGGTCTGGGGCCAACGTCCTGACTTTC. This codes for CASSTQGSGANVLTF.